This TCR beta chain appears in the sequencing data of a study of blood T cell repertoires in COVID-19. Study overall: COVID-19 samples from acute and convalescent phases originated in the United States, Italy and Spain. Sources were T cells, B-cell-depleted T cells, or PBMCs; the material itself was cDNA or gDNA.

In the authors' workflow: Amplifying reference gene primers gave estimates of nucleated cell counts. Libraries were prepared by immunoSEQ multiplex PCR; TCRdb keeps only in-frame clonotypes and omits some of them. V and J calls and clone size are those listed in that table; D and trimming were worked out from the DNA. The sample holds about 290,000 clones, roughly 80% seen once. The CDR3 is made up of 13 amino acids. Germline trimming cut 3 bases from V and 8 bases from J; bases unmatched to any gene: 5. The germline gives CDR1 KGHSH, CDR2 LQKENI. The specimen was peripheral blood. The chain carries TRBV18 and TRBJ1-2, with TRBD1 matching 8 bases. The receptor was derived from a woman aged 45-65 years with active or convalescent COVID-19. The CDR3 sequence is CASSPEQGVGYTF. CDR3 nucleotide sequence: TGTGCCAGCTCACCTGAACAGGGGGTCGGCTACACCTTC.